This T cell receptor beta chain was sequenced in a study of CD8 T cells in ankylosing spondylitis. Study observations and caveats: Reactive arthritis synovial fluid and blood were previously reported to contain some motif variants. Disease-linked clones displayed a CD8+ phenotype and appeared relatively rarely in peripheral blood.

This clonotype occurred many times. Its antigen is not identified. The V and J ends lost 5 bases and 1 base, in that order; junction bases with no gene match: 4. Germline V gene sequence: CDR1 DFQATT, CDR2 SNEGSKA (reference sequence). The CDR3 covers 14 residues. Each CDR3 protein is one row after TCRdb ran MiXCR on the 5' RACE reads. The data contain about 92,000 distinct CDR3 sequences, about 9% of them singletons. This TCR derives from a male donor with ankylosing spondylitis or in good health (not recorded which). This chain uses TRBV20-1 with TRBJ1-3, with 8 nucleotides matching TRBD1. Sequenced sample: blood, either unsorted or a sorted T cell fraction (not recorded which). The CDR3 spells CSAENRGSGNTIYF. As DNA, the CDR3 is TGCAGTGCTGAGAACAGGGGGTCTGGAAACACCATATATTTT.